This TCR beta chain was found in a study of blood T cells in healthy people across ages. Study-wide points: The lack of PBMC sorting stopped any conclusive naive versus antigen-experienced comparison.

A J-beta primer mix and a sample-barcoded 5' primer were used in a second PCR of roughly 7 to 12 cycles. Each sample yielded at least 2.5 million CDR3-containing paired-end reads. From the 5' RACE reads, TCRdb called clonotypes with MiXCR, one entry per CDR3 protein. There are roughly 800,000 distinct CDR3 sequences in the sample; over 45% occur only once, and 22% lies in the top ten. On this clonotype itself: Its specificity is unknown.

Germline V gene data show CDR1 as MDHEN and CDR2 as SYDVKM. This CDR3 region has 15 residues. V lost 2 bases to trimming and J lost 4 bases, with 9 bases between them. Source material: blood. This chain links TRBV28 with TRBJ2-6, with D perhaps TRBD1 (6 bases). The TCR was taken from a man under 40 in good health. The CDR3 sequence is CASSLAGDGANVLTF. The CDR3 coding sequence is TGTGCCAGCAGTTTAGCAGGGGACGGGGCCAACGTCCTGACTTTC.